What follows are 22 T cell receptor beta chains derived from one specimen sequenced in a study of beta chain features in type 1 diabetes. The whole isolated RNA underwent reverse transcription, so sequencing captured expressed TCRB transcripts. Sequencing was performed with immunoSEQ multiplex PCR; in TCRdb, only in-frame clones are kept and a portion is missing. The sample has 390,000 or so clones; 14% are singletons. Sequencing was done on a sample of naive CD4+ T cells from blood. These receptors were taken from a man in his thirties or forties in good health.

The sample holds a few counts of this clone. The J gene is TRBJ2-4, the V gene TRBV11-2; D is tentatively TRBD1 or TRBD2 (7 bases each). The CDR3 runs to 18 residues. Trimming cost V 5 bases and J 5 bases, with 25 bases left between them. CDR1 and CDR2 from the germline V gene are SGHAT and FQNNGV. The DNA for the CDR3 is TGTGCCAGCAGCCCCCGAGCATCAGGGGGGGAAAGGGAAAACATTCAGTACTTC. Translating gives CASSPRASGGERENIQYF.

This clone was found a few times. The chain combines TRBV7-9 with TRBJ1-1; a possible D gene is TRBD1 (6 bases). This CDR3 comprises 13 residues. V was pared by 4 bases and J by 7 bases, with 13 bases between. Germline V gene lookup returns CDR1 SEHNR and CDR2 FQNEAQ (reference sequence). In nucleotides, the CDR3 is TGTGCCAGCAGCTCGGACAGTGGAGTTGAAGCTTTCTTT. Translation gives CASSSDSGVEAFF.

This clone came up a few times. V is TRBV7-2 and J is TRBJ1-3, with D hard to call. Germline values: CDR1 SGHTA, CDR2 FQGNSA. This CDR3 comprises 13 residues. V was pared by 1 base and J by 1 base, with 2 bases between. The DNA for the CDR3 is TGTGCCAGCAGCTTAGTGTCTGGAAACACCATATATTTT. The encoded protein is CASSLVSGNTIYF.

This clone was detected only a few times. The rearrangement links TRBV29-1 to TRBJ1-2, with unresolved D. This CDR3 has 12 amino acids. The V end was cut by 1 base, the J end by 8 bases, with 11 bases between. Germline CDR1 and CDR2: SQVTM and ANQGSEA. The CDR3 loop is CSVEGGITGYTF. As DNA, the CDR3 is TGCAGCGTTGAAGGGGGAATAACGGGCTACACCTTC.

In this sample, this clone turned up a few times. The chain links TRBV29-1 to TRBJ1-5; D gene uncertain. There are 13 residues in the CDR3. Trimming left V 5 bases short and J 4 bases short, with 12 bases between. From germline, CDR1 is SQVTM and CDR2 ANQGSEA. The CDR3 bases are TGCAGCGTTCTTGGTTCGGGGAATCAGCCCCAGCATTTT. Translated: CSVLGSGNQPQHF.

This clone was seen a handful of times. The chain couples TRBV7-8 to TRBJ2-1; 8 bases map to TRBD2. The CDR3 is made up of 17 amino acids. From germline, CDR1 is SGHVS and CDR2 FQNEAQ. J lost 2 bases, V lost 1 base, and 7 bases had no gene match. CDR3 sequence reads: CASSLVPSGSAYNEQFF. CDR3 DNA: TGTGCCAGCAGCTTAGTACCCAGCGGGAGCGCCTACAATGAGCAGTTCTTC. The complete variable domain, with remaining parts taken from reference TRBV7-8 and TRBJ2-1, reads GAGVSQSPRYKVAKRGQDVALRCDPISGHVSLFWYQQALGQGPEFLTYFQNEAQLDKSGLPSDRFFAERPEGSVSTLKIQRTQQEDSAVYLCASSLVPSGSAYNEQFFGPGTRLTVL.

V gene TRBV30 combines with J gene TRBJ2-5; maybe TRBD2 (6 bases). V dropped 0 bases and J dropped 7 bases, with 12 bases sitting between them. The CDR3 covers 13 residues. CDR1 and CDR2 (germline): GTSNPN, SVGIG (reference sequence). The CDR3 DNA follows: TGTGCCTGGAGTGTAAATAGGGAGGCGACCCAGTACTTC. Protein: CAWSVNREATQYF. Combining the CDR3 with reference TRBV30 and TRBJ2-5 gives the whole variable domain SQTIHQWPATLVQPVGSPLSLECTVEGTSNPNLYWYRQAAGRGLQLLFYSVGIGQISSEVPQNLSASRPQDRQFILSSKKLLLSDSGFYLCAWSVNREATQYFGPGTRLLVL.

This clone showed up just a few times. This sequence joins TRBV6-5 and TRBJ2-1; TRBD1 matches 7 bases. Germline CDR1 reads MNHEY; CDR2 reads SVGAGI. This CDR3 comprises 13 residues. The ends lost 5 bases at V and 5 bases at J; junction bases unmatched: 3. For the CDR3, the DNA is TGTGCCAGCAGTAGGGGGCTCGACAATGAGCAGTTCTTC. This codes for CASSRGLDNEQFF.

This clone was recorded a few times. Different DNA sequences within this sample yield the same CDR3. The gene calls are TRBV7-2 and TRBJ2-1, with 7 positions matching TRBD1. Germline V lookup: CDR1 SGHTA, CDR2 FQGNSA. This CDR3 spans 15 amino acids. The trim removed 3 bases at V and 0 bases at J, leaving 2 bases unmatched. The chain's CDR3 is CASSFDRASYNEQFF. The DNA for the CDR3 is TGTGCCAGCAGCTTTGACAGGGCCTCCTACAATGAGCAGTTCTTC.

The chain is built from TRBV5-4 and TRBJ2-1; 8 bases map to TRBD2. The CDR3 extends over 15 amino acids. Per the germline V gene, CDR1 is SGHNT and CDR2 is YYREEE (reference sequence). J lost 8 bases, V lost 4 bases, and 11 bases had no gene match. CDR3 sequence reads: CASSAAPGLVYEQFF. The CDR3 DNA reads as TGTGCCAGCAGCGCGGCTCCGGGACTAGTGTATGAGCAGTTCTTC.

This clone was picked up a small number of times. The chain employs TRBV23-1 and TRBJ2-7; D is ambiguous. TRBV23-1 falls under the ORF class, with uncertain function. V lost 4 bases to trimming and J lost 0 bases, with 1 base between them. CDR3 length: 11 amino acids. CDR3 nucleotides: TGCGCCAGCAGTCGCTCCTACGAGCAGTACTTC. The encoded protein is CASSRSYEQYF.

The rearrangement links TRBV7-8 to TRBJ2-2; D remains ambiguous. CDR3 size: 13 residues. Trimming shortened V by 1 base and J by 6 bases, and 6 bases separated the two germline ends. The germline V gene has CDR1 SGHVS and CDR2 FQNEAQ. The DNA for the CDR3 is TGTGCCAGCAGCTTAGTTATGGCCGGGGAGCTGTTTTTT. Encoded protein: CASSLVMAGELFF.

This clone turned up a few times. The genes are TRBV15 and TRBJ1-1; D gene unclear. Trimming pared 0 bases from V and 3 bases from J, leaving 2 bases between. The CDR3 has 12 residues. CDR1 and CDR2 (germline): LNHNV, YYDKDF (reference sequence). The CDR3 protein is CATSRDYTEAFF. The CDR3 nucleotides are TGTGCCACCAGCAGAGATTACACTGAAGCTTTCTTT.

V usage is TRBV5-4 and J usage is TRBJ1-5; D is unresolved. The CDR3 is 13 amino acids. Germline lookup yields CDR1 SGHNT and CDR2 YYREEE (reference sequence). V lost 0 bases and J lost 5, with 6 bases in between. Here the CDR3 DNA reads TGTGCCAGCAGCTTGGTCCCTTATCAGCCCCAGCATTTT. Its protein is CASSLVPYQPQHF.

This clone showed up just a few times. V gene TRBV7-9 combines with J gene TRBJ2-1; D is possibly TRBD1 (6 bases). This CDR3 has 15 residues. With 4 bases removed from V and 4 bases from J, the gap between germline ends came to 14 bases. Germline V lookup: CDR1 SEHNR, CDR2 FQNEAQ (reference sequence). The CDR3 bases are TGTGCCAGCAGCTCGCCCGGGACATTTTACAATGAGCAGTTCTTC. It translates to CASSSPGTFYNEQFF.

The chain employs TRBV4-3 and TRBJ2-1; D unresolved. The V end was cut by 0 bases, the J end by 5 bases, with 8 bases between. Germline V gives CDR1 LGHNA, CDR2 YSLEER. The CDR3 runs 14 residues. CDR3 sequence (DNA): TGCGCCAGCAGCCAAGATTCCCAGGACAATGAGCAGTTCTTC. This sequence encodes CASSQDSQDNEQFF.

This sequence joins TRBV4-3 and TRBJ2-3; weak D call: TRBD1 (5 bases). This CDR3 spans 15 amino acids. V was clipped by 1 base and J by 2 bases, with 10 bases between them. Germline loops: CDR1 LGHNA, CDR2 YSLEER. The DNA of the CDR3 is TGCGCCAGCAGCCAAGTTTCAGGGAACACAGATACGCAGTATTTT. Encoded protein: CASSQVSGNTDTQYF.

This clone was detected a few times. Other DNA sequences from this sample encode an identical CDR3 as well. This sequence joins TRBV7-6 and TRBJ2-1; D perhaps matches TRBD2 (6 bases). Germline assignment: CDR1 SGHVS and CDR2 FNYEAQ. Trimming took off 0 bases at V and 0 bases at J, with 6 bases between the two ends. The CDR3 is 15 amino acids. CDR3 in DNA: TGTGCCAGCAGCTTAGCCGGGAGCTCCTACAATGAGCAGTTCTTC. This translates into CASSLAGSSYNEQFF.

A few counts support this clone. The chain is built from TRBV4-1 and TRBJ2-4; 11 positions match TRBD2. V dropped 1 base and J dropped 2; count of bases not matched to a gene: 4. Looked up from germline, CDR1 is MGHRA and CDR2 is YSYEKL. CDR3 length: 17 amino acids. Here the CDR3 reads CASSQGLAGGTKNIQYF. In nucleotides, the CDR3 is TGCGCCAGCAGCCAAGGCCTAGCGGGAGGTACCAAAAACATTCAGTACTTC.

The V and J genes are TRBV7-2 and TRBJ2-7; tentatively, D is TRBD1 (5 bases). The V and J ends lost 7 bases and 0 bases respectively, with 10 bases between them. The CDR3 totals 13 residues. CDR1 and CDR2 (germline): SGHTA, FQGNSA. CDR3 in amino acids: CASNPDISYEQYF. CDR3 bases: TGTGCCAGCAACCCGGACATCTCCTACGAGCAGTACTTC.

This clone occurred a few times. V usage is TRBV10-1 and J usage is TRBJ2-2; D is perhaps TRBD1 (5 bases). V was cut by 6 bases and J by 6 bases, with 11 bases left in between. Germline V gene lookup returns CDR1 WNHNN and CDR2 SYGVQD (reference sequence). The CDR3 extends over 13 amino acids. CDR3 DNA sequence: TGCGCCAGCAGCGCTACAGGTCCCGGGGAGCTGTTTTTT. Its protein product is CASSATGPGELFF.

This clone has more than one count but fewer than ten. V gene TRBV4-3 combines with J gene TRBJ2-3; D perhaps matches TRBD2 (6 bases). V dropped 4 bases and J dropped 6 bases, with 17 bases sitting between them. Germline V gene sequence: CDR1 LGHNA, CDR2 YSLEER. The CDR3 loop spans 15 amino acids. CDR3 DNA sequence: TGCGCCAGCAGCCGCGGCGGGGTCCTGTCTGATACGCAGTATTTT. It yields the protein CASSRGGVLSDTQYF.